This TCR beta chain was found in a study of T cells in localized non-small cell lung cancer. The CDR3 has 15 residues. The germline gives CDR1 SGDLS, CDR2 YYNGEE. The V gene end was trimmed by 1 base and the J gene end by 4 bases; junction bases not matched to a gene: 3. General study findings and limits: Uninvolved adjacent lung showed peak T cell clonality, exceeding tumor. A median of 57 of the top 100 tumor clones appeared in adjacent lung, which was paired and uninvolved. Tumor samples were not multi-region, leaving intratumor heterogeneity unexcluded.

Assay used: immunoSEQ multiplex PCR; TCRdb lists only in-frame clones, some missing. Found here are over a thousand clones, roughly 25% of them singletons; the top ten hold roughly 12%. A few counts support this clone. Its target is not known. The TCR originated in a male donor older than 55 with stage I squamous cell lung carcinoma. The chain recombines TRBV9 with TRBJ2-2, with 8 bases aligning to TRBD2. The sequences come from lung tumor tissue, collected before any cancer treatment. The CDR3 DNA sequence: TGTGCCAGCAGCGTATCGGCGGGAGGCACCGGGGAGCTGTTTTTT. This codes for CASSVSAGGTGELFF.